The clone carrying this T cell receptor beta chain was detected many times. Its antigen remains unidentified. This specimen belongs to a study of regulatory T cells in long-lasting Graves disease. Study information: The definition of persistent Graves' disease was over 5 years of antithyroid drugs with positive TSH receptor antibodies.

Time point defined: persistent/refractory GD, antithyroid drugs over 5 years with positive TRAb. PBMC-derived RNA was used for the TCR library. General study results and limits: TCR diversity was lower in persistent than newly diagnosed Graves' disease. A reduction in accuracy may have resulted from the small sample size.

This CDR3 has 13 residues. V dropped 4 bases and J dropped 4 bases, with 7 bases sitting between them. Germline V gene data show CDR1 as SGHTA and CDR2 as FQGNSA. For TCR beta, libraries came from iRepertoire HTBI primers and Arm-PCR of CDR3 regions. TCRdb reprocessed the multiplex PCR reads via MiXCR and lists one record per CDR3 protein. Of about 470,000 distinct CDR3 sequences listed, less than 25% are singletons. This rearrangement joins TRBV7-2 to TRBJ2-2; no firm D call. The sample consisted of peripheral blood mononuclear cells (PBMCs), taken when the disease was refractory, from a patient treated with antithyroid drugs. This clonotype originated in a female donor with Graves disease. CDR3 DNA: TGTGCCAGCAGCTCGTATCCCACCGGGGAGCTGTTTTTT. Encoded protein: CASSSYPTGELFF.